The rows below give T cell receptor beta chains drawn from one sample of a study of response to subunit inactivated influenza vaccine. TCRdb used MiXCR to reprocess the RT-PCR reads, holding one entry per CDR3 protein. The sample has 550,000 to 600,000 distinct CDR3 sequences; about an eighth are singletons. The source material was PBMCs from blood, sampled on the day of vaccination. These receptors all stem from a man over 45 who received an inactivated influenza vaccine. Each CDR3 is given with its conserved first and last residue. The D gene is left open where the match is weak. Only part of the rows carry a size: once, few, many, or a class if the clone is expanded.

V gene	CDR3 length	J gene	D gene	clone size	CDR3 protein	CDR3 DNA
TRBV5-1	15	TRBJ2-3	TRBD1	many	CASSLQGQGPDTQYF	TGCGCCAGCAGCCTACAGGGACAGGGCCCAGATACGCAGTATTTT
TRBV7-8	15	TRBJ2-3	TRBD2	NA	CASSLSGGPGDTQYF	TGTGCCAGCAGCTTATCGGGGGGGCCGGGAGATACGCAGTATTTT
TRBV5-4	14	TRBJ2-7	NA	NA	CASSLNGGSYEQYF	TGTGCCAGCAGCTTGAACGGGGGCTCCTACGAGCAGTACTTC
TRBV20-1	17	TRBJ2-2	TRBD2	few	CSASPGLAGGPTGELFF	TGCAGTGCTAGTCCGGGACTAGCGGGAGGGCCCACCGGGGAGCTGTTTTTT
TRBV7-9	15	TRBJ1-1	TRBD1	few	CASNWGTGSNTEAFF	TGTGCCAGCAACTGGGGGACAGGATCGAACACTGAAGCTTTCTTT
TRBV7-9	14	TRBJ1-1	NA	few	CASSHRTAHTEAFF	TGTGCCAGCAGCCATCGGACAGCGCACACTGAAGCTTTCTTT
TRBV5-6	16	TRBJ2-5	NA	NA	CASSLLGGRGQETQYF	TGTGCCAGCAGCTTGTTGGGAGGACGGGGGCAAGAGACCCAGTACTTC
TRBV3-1	15	TRBJ1-3	TRBD1	NA	CASSPGQASGNTIYF	TGTGCCAGCAGCCCCGGACAGGCCTCTGGAAACACCATATATTTT
TRBV5-1	15	TRBJ2-3	NA	few	CASSRLSGVRDTQYF	TGCGCCAGCAGCCGGCTTTCAGGAGTCAGAGATACGCAGTATTTT
TRBV2	14	TRBJ2-1	NA	few	CASSGRIYYNEQFF	TGTGCCAGCAGTGGCCGGATTTACTACAATGAGCAGTTCTTC
TRBV3-1	15	TRBJ1-1	NA	few	CASSQELRGSTGAFF	TGTGCCAGCAGCCAAGAACTCCGTGGATCGACGGGAGCTTTCTTT
TRBV6-1	14	TRBJ2-5	TRBD1	many	CASSDWDSQETQYF	TGTGCCAGCAGTGATTGGGACAGTCAAGAGACCCAGTACTTC
TRBV9	15	TRBJ2-5	TRBD1	few	CASSRTGTGPETQYF	TGTGCCAGCAGCCGCACCGGGACAGGACCAGAGACCCAGTACTTC
TRBV30	15	TRBJ2-1	TRBD1	NA	CAWRENTGGYNEQFF	TGTGCCTGGAGAGAAAACACAGGGGGCTACAATGAGCAGTTCTTC
TRBV4-2	17	TRBJ2-2	TRBD1	many	CASSQSGTGSNTGELFF	TGTGCCAGCAGCCAATCCGGGACAGGGTCTAACACCGGGGAGCTGTTTTTT
TRBV7-8	13	TRBJ2-1	NA	many	CASSSLGGGEQFF	TGTGCCAGCAGCTCTCTTGGGGGCGGTGAGCAGTTCTTC
TRBV11-3	14	TRBJ2-1	NA	NA	CASSLGPAYNEQFF	TGTGCCAGCAGCTTAGGTCCAGCCTACAATGAGCAGTTCTTC
TRBV20-1	12	TRBJ1-5	NA	few	CSATLGDQPQHF	TGCAGTGCGACCCTAGGGGATCAGCCCCAGCATTTT
TRBV2	14	TRBJ2-3	NA	NA	CASSEAGFPDTQYF	TGTGCCAGCAGTGAAGCGGGTTTCCCAGATACGCAGTATTTT
TRBV20-1	14	TRBJ2-3	NA	NA	CSASRRLSTDTQYF	TGCAGTGCTTCCCGACGGTTAAGCACAGATACGCAGTATTTT
TRBV4-2	15	TRBJ2-7	NA	few	CASSQETPAPYEQYF	TGTGCCAGCAGCCAAGAAACACCAGCCCCTTACGAGCAGTACTTC
TRBV6-1	12	TRBJ1-1	NA	NA	CASNKGSTEAFF	TGTGCCAGCAACAAGGGAAGCACTGAAGCTTTCTTT
TRBV6-2/TRBV6-3	11	TRBJ2-1	NA	NA	CASSYFVEQFF	TGTGCCAGCAGTTACTTCGTTGAGCAGTTCTTC
TRBV20-1	14	TRBJ2-7	TRBD1	NA	CSALTGTGVYEQYF	TGCAGTGCGTTGACCGGGACAGGGGTCTACGAGCAGTACTTC
TRBV2	13	TRBJ1-2	NA	few	CASSEWDQRGYTF	TGTGCCAGCAGTGAATGGGACCAAAGGGGCTACACCTTC
TRBV11-2	15	TRBJ2-2	NA	many	CASSRLRGNTGELFF	TGTGCCAGCAGCCGACTTCGAGGGAACACCGGGGAGCTGTTTTTT
TRBV12-3/TRBV12-4	13	TRBJ2-5	TRBD1	NA	CASSQQGAQTQYF	TGTGCCAGCAGCCAACAGGGGGCGCAGACCCAGTACTTC
TRBV2	16	TRBJ2-7	NA	NA	CASSLDPRGKSHEQYF	TGTGCCAGCAGTTTAGATCCCAGAGGGAAGAGCCACGAGCAGTACTTC
TRBV2	15	TRBJ2-7	TRBD1	NA	CASSENSGGAPKQYF	TGTGCCAGCAGTGAAAATTCAGGGGGTGCACCCAAGCAGTACTTC
TRBV28	16	TRBJ2-1	TRBD1	NA	CASSARWGQGINEQFF	TGTGCCAGCAGTGCCCGGTGGGGACAGGGGATCAATGAGCAGTTCTTC
TRBV18	14	TRBJ2-1	TRBD1	NA	CASSPWTGFNEQFF	TGTGCCAGCTCACCCTGGACAGGTTTCAATGAGCAGTTCTTC
TRBV6-5	17	TRBJ1-2	TRBD1	NA	CASSYSGATGSNYGYTF	TGTGCCAGCAGTTACTCGGGGGCGACAGGGTCTAACTATGGCTACACCTTC
TRBV12-3/TRBV12-4	14	TRBJ1-1	NA	NA	CASSLGIPNTEAFF	TGTGCCAGCAGTTTAGGGATTCCGAACACTGAAGCTTTCTTT
TRBV12-3/TRBV12-4	16	TRBJ2-2	NA	NA	CASSFQTGTLTGELFF	TGTGCCAGCAGTTTTCAGACAGGGACTTTAACCGGGGAGCTGTTTTTT
TRBV3-1	13	TRBJ2-1	NA	NA	CASSRVGLHEQFF	TGTGCCAGCAGTCGAGTCGGTCTGCATGAGCAGTTCTTC
TRBV4-2	16	TRBJ2-3	NA	NA	CASSRISGSSTDTQYF	TGTGCCAGCAGTCGGATTAGCGGATCTAGCACAGATACGCAGTATTTT
TRBV20-1	14	TRBJ2-1	NA	many	CSARAKRNYNEQFF	TGCAGTGCTAGAGCGAAGCGGAACTACAATGAGCAGTTCTTC
TRBV20-1	12	TRBJ2-5	NA	NA	CSARRESWAQYF	TGCAGTGCTAGGAGAGAAAGCTGGGCCCAGTACTTC
TRBV20-1	18	TRBJ1-1	NA	NA	CSARNYGETGPKNTEAFF	TGCAGTGCTAGAAACTACGGGGAAACGGGACCCAAGAACACTGAAGCTTTCTTT
TRBV6-5	16	TRBJ2-1	NA	few	CASSYFIGFESNEQFF	TGTGCCAGCAGTTACTTTATAGGGTTCGAATCCAATGAGCAGTTCTTC
TRBV28	14	TRBJ2-7	TRBD2	NA	CASSLLGTSGDQYF	TGTGCCAGCAGTTTATTAGGGACTAGCGGGGATCAGTACTTC
TRBV20-1	15	TRBJ2-3	TRBD1	NA	CSARDPGQVGDTQYF	TGCAGTGCTAGAGATCCTGGACAGGTGGGAGATACGCAGTATTTT
TRBV20-1	13	TRBJ2-3	TRBD1	few	CSAERQGSDTQYF	TGCAGTGCGGAAAGACAGGGGTCGGATACGCAGTATTTT
TRBV20-1	11	TRBJ2-7	NA	NA	CSARESPLIYF	TGCAGTGCTAGAGAGTCCCCTCTGATATACTTC
TRBV15	12	TRBJ1-3	NA	few	CATAPYGNTIYF	TGTGCCACCGCTCCATACGGAAACACCATATATTTT
TRBV20-1	14	TRBJ1-2	NA	NA	CSARDLRSNYGYTF	TGCAGTGCTAGAGATCTACGGTCCAACTATGGCTACACCTTC
TRBV4-2	15	TRBJ2-5	NA	few	CASSQQDTTQETQYF	TGTGCCAGCAGCCAGCAGGACACCACGCAAGAGACCCAGTACTTC
TRBV5-1	15	TRBJ2-1	TRBD2	NA	CASSLEGLARNEQFF	TGCGCCAGCAGCTTGGAAGGACTAGCGCGCAATGAGCAGTTCTTC
TRBV30	14	TRBJ2-7	NA	few	CAWSVGGATYEQYF	TGTGCCTGGAGTGTGGGCGGGGCCACCTACGAGCAGTACTTC
TRBV5-1	16	TRBJ2-6	TRBD1	NA	CASSKGQGAGANVLTF	TGCGCCAGCAGCAAGGGACAGGGGGCTGGGGCCAACGTCCTGACTTTC
TRBV27	16	TRBJ2-1	TRBD2	NA	CASSFVPSGGYNEQFF	TGTGCCAGCAGTTTTGTTCCTAGCGGGGGGTACAATGAGCAGTTCTTC
TRBV12-3/TRBV12-4	16	TRBJ1-4	TRBD1	NA	CASSLGPGQGSEKLFF	TGTGCCAGCAGTTTAGGGCCGGGACAGGGGTCTGAAAAACTGTTTTTT